The present entry profiles one T cell receptor (beta chain) with its context. The germline gives CDR1 SGHTA, CDR2 FQGNSA. V trimming: 2 bases; J trimming: 5 bases; junction bases outside the gene matches: 5. The CDR3 is 14 residues long. This entry comes from a study of CD8+ T cells in alopecia areata. Once RNA had been extracted, it was reverse transcribed into cDNA to act as the sequencing template. The table came from immunoSEQ multiplex PCR; TCRdb's copy has only in-frame clones and leaves some out. The sample includes around 140,000 clones, about half of them seen just once. The source is a human donor with alopecia areata. V is TRBV7-2 and J is TRBJ2-5; 7 bases map to TRBD2. Here the sequenced sample was CD4+ T cells sorted from blood, taken at week 0. The CDR3 spells CASSLIGRLETQYF. CDR3 DNA: TGTGCCAGCAGCTTAATCGGGAGGTTGGAGACCCAGTACTTC.